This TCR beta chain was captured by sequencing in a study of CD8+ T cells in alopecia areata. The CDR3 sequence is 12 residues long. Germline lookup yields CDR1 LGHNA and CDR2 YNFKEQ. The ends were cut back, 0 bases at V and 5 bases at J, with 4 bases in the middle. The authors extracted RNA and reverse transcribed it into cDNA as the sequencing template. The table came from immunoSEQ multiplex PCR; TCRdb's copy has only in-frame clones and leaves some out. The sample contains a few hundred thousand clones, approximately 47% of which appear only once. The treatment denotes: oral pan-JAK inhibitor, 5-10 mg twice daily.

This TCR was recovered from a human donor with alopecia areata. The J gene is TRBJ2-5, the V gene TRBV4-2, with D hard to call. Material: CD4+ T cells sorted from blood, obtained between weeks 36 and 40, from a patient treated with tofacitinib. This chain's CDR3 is CASSQDVETQYF. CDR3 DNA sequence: TGTGCCAGCAGCCAAGATGTGGAGACCCAGTACTTC.